The sequence of this T cell receptor beta chain was determined in a study of PD-1 blockade in classical Hodgkin lymphoma. Brentuximab vedotin exposure varied, and every patient relapsed after autologous stem cell transplantation. The germline V gene encodes CDR1 SGHRS and CDR2 YFSETQ. The trim removed 0 bases at V and 2 bases at J, leaving 5 bases unmatched. The CDR3 runs to 15 residues. The data were produced by immunoSEQ multiplex PCR, yet TCRdb's version contains in-frame clones alone and is incomplete. The table lists 84,000 or so clones, about 90% of them singletons. This clone has more than one count but fewer than ten.

The starting material was peripheral blood mononuclear cells (PBMCs), obtained before the second cycle of nivolumab. The chain has TRBV5-1 and TRBJ2-7, with 7 bases aligning to TRBD1. The sequence came from a human donor with classical Hodgkin lymphoma. CDR3 DNA sequence: TGCGCCAGCAGCTTGGGGGACAGCGAAGCCTACGAGCAGTACTTC. Protein: CASSLGDSEAYEQYF.